The rows below give T cell receptor beta chains drawn from one sample of a study of identical twins. MiXCR was run by TCRdb on the 5' RACE reads, yielding one entry per CDR3 protein. The top ten hold 0.25% to 0.3% of the sample, which has 1.5 million to 2 million distinct CDR3 sequences, roughly a third seen once. Material: cord blood. These receptors were obtained from a newborn girl in good health. Both conserved end residues are part of each CDR3. The D gene is left open where the match is weak. The size entry is marked missing in some rows and otherwise reads once, few, many or a size class.

CDR3 protein: CASSRGRTLDNEQFF
CDR3 DNA: TGTGCCAGCAGCCGCGGGAGAACCCTGGACAATGAGCAGTTCTTC
J gene: TRBJ2-1
clone size: few
D gene: TRBD2
V gene: TRBV4-2

CDR3 protein: CASSESAEAFF
CDR3 DNA: TGCGCCAGCAGTGAGTCTGCTGAAGCTTTCTTT
J gene: TRBJ1-1
clone size: few
D gene: NA
V gene: TRBV10-1

CDR3 protein: CASSQGDGGLAPFYETQYF
CDR3 DNA: TGTGCCAGCAGCCAAGGGGACGGGGGACTAGCTCCCTTTTATGAGACCCAGTACTTC
J gene: TRBJ2-5
clone size: few
D gene: TRBD2
V gene: TRBV3-1

CDR3 protein: CASIGETTNEKLFF
CDR3 DNA: TGTGCCAGCATAGGGGAAACAACTAATGAAAAACTGTTTTTT
J gene: TRBJ1-4
clone size: few
D gene: NA
V gene: TRBV9

CDR3 protein: CASGLGSYNEQFF
CDR3 DNA: TGTGCCAGCGGACTAGGGTCCTACAATGAGCAGTTCTTC
J gene: TRBJ2-1
clone size: few
D gene: TRBD2
V gene: TRBV27

CDR3 protein: CASSEEAGAGEQYF
CDR3 DNA: TGTGCCAGCAGTGAAGAGGCAGGGGCAGGCGAGCAGTACTTC
J gene: TRBJ2-7
clone size: NA
D gene: NA
V gene: TRBV6-1

CDR3 protein: CASSPILAGIAHEQYF
CDR3 DNA: TGTGCCAGCAGTCCGATTCTAGCGGGAATTGCCCACGAGCAGTACTTC
J gene: TRBJ2-7
clone size: NA
D gene: TRBD2
V gene: TRBV6-2/TRBV6-3

CDR3 protein: CASSLFGGAYNEQFF
CDR3 DNA: TGTGCCAGCAGCTTATTCGGGGGGGCCTACAATGAGCAGTTCTTC
J gene: TRBJ2-1
clone size: many
D gene: TRBD2
V gene: TRBV11-2

CDR3 protein: CASSVFNQPQHF
CDR3 DNA: TGTGCCAGCAGCGTATTTAATCAGCCCCAGCATTTT
J gene: TRBJ1-5
clone size: few
D gene: NA
V gene: TRBV7-2

CDR3 protein: CASSSWQGGEKLFF
CDR3 DNA: TGTGCCAGCAGTTCCTGGCAGGGAGGTGAAAAACTGTTTTTT
J gene: TRBJ1-4
clone size: few
D gene: NA
V gene: TRBV28

CDR3 protein: CASTKGLVADTQYF
CDR3 DNA: TGTGCCAGCACCAAGGGACTAGTCGCAGATACGCAGTATTTT
J gene: TRBJ2-3
clone size: NA
D gene: TRBD2
V gene: TRBV11-2

CDR3 protein: CACTLAGETQYF
CDR3 DNA: TGTGCCTGCACTCTAGCAGGGGAGACCCAGTACTTC
J gene: TRBJ2-5
clone size: NA
D gene: NA
V gene: TRBV7-9

CDR3 protein: CASSQETSYEQYF
CDR3 DNA: TGTGCCAGCAGCCAGGAGACATCCTACGAGCAGTACTTC
J gene: TRBJ2-7
clone size: many
D gene: NA
V gene: TRBV3-1

CDR3 protein: CASTGLAGARDNEQFF
CDR3 DNA: TGTGCCAGCACCGGACTAGCGGGAGCGAGGGACAATGAGCAGTTCTTC
J gene: TRBJ2-1
clone size: few
D gene: TRBD2
V gene: TRBV5-6

CDR3 protein: CSVLTGWLTDTQYF
CDR3 DNA: TGCAGCGTTTTGACAGGGTGGTTAACAGATACGCAGTATTTT
J gene: TRBJ2-3
clone size: many
D gene: TRBD1
V gene: TRBV29-1

CDR3 protein: CASSWGQGPHYGYTF
CDR3 DNA: TGCGCCAGCAGCTGGGGACAGGGGCCCCACTATGGCTACACCTTC
J gene: TRBJ1-2
clone size: NA
D gene: TRBD1
V gene: TRBV5-1

CDR3 protein: CASSFTANEQYF
CDR3 DNA: TGTGCCAGCAGCTTTACAGCTAACGAGCAGTACTTC
J gene: TRBJ2-7
clone size: NA
D gene: NA
V gene: TRBV27

CDR3 protein: CSARGASGPLTDTQYF
CDR3 DNA: TGCAGTGCTAGAGGGGCTAGCGGCCCCCTCACAGATACGCAGTATTTT
J gene: TRBJ2-3
clone size: NA
D gene: TRBD2
V gene: TRBV20-1

CDR3 protein: CSASAAGGLTDTQYF
CDR3 DNA: TGCAGTGCTAGCGCTGCGGGGGGGCTCACAGATACGCAGTATTTT
J gene: TRBJ2-3
clone size: few
D gene: TRBD2
V gene: TRBV20-1

CDR3 protein: CASSLGWWTGDTEAFF
CDR3 DNA: TGTGCCAGCAGTTTAGGCTGGTGGACAGGGGACACTGAAGCTTTCTTT
J gene: TRBJ1-1
clone size: few
D gene: TRBD1
V gene: TRBV12-3/TRBV12-4

CDR3 protein: CASSVGDRGYGYTF
CDR3 DNA: TGTGCCAGCAGCGTAGGGGACAGAGGCTATGGCTACACCTTC
J gene: TRBJ1-2
clone size: NA
D gene: TRBD1
V gene: TRBV9

CDR3 protein: CASSLDRLSYGYTF
CDR3 DNA: TGTGCCAGCAGTTTGGACAGGCTTTCCTATGGCTACACCTTC
J gene: TRBJ1-2
clone size: few
D gene: TRBD1
V gene: TRBV7-9

CDR3 protein: CATSDPTSGRYRTGELFF
CDR3 DNA: TGTGCCACCAGTGACCCGACTAGCGGGAGGTATAGGACCGGGGAGCTGTTTTTT
J gene: TRBJ2-2
clone size: NA
D gene: TRBD2
V gene: TRBV24-1

CDR3 protein: CSARLLLGLADNEQFF
CDR3 DNA: TGCAGTGCTAGACTCCTTTTGGGACTAGCGGACAATGAGCAGTTCTTC
J gene: TRBJ2-1
clone size: few
D gene: TRBD2
V gene: TRBV20-1

CDR3 protein: CTSSLTKWTDNEQFF
CDR3 DNA: TGTACCAGCAGTTTAACCAAGTGGACGGACAATGAGCAGTTCTTC
J gene: TRBJ2-1
clone size: few
D gene: NA
V gene: TRBV28

CDR3 protein: CASSPNRDGYTF
CDR3 DNA: TGCGCCAGCAGCCCTAACAGGGATGGCTACACCTTC
J gene: TRBJ1-2
clone size: NA
D gene: NA
V gene: TRBV5-1

CDR3 protein: CASSQVRGEGLFTQYF
CDR3 DNA: TGCGCCAGCAGCCAAGTTAGGGGGGAGGGCCTTTTTACGCAGTATTTT
J gene: TRBJ2-3
clone size: NA
D gene: NA
V gene: TRBV4-1

CDR3 protein: CASSPPENTLSAYNEQYF
CDR3 DNA: TGTGCCAGCAGTCCGCCCGAAAACACCCTTAGTGCCTACAATGAGCAGTACTTC
J gene: TRBJ2-5
clone size: NA
D gene: NA
V gene: TRBV12-3/TRBV12-4

CDR3 protein: CASIKTQYF
CDR3 DNA: TGTGCCAGCATCAAGACCCAGTACTTC
J gene: TRBJ2-5
clone size: NA
D gene: NA
V gene: TRBV28

CDR3 protein: CASSRTLAASSYNEQFF
CDR3 DNA: TGCGCCAGCAGCCGTACCCTAGCGGCTAGCTCCTACAATGAGCAGTTCTTC
J gene: TRBJ2-1
clone size: few
D gene: TRBD2
V gene: TRBV5-1

CDR3 protein: CASSKRGDYEQYF
CDR3 DNA: TGTGCCAGCAGTAAAAGAGGGGACTACGAGCAGTACTTC
J gene: TRBJ2-7
clone size: NA
D gene: NA
V gene: TRBV25-1

CDR3 protein: CASSLTLGDNYGYTF
CDR3 DNA: TGTGCCAGCAGCTTAACCCTAGGGGATAACTATGGCTACACCTTC
J gene: TRBJ1-2
clone size: NA
D gene: NA
V gene: TRBV5-6

CDR3 protein: CSAPLGEQFF
CDR3 DNA: TGCAGTGCCCCTCTAGGGGAGCAGTTCTTC
J gene: TRBJ2-1
clone size: NA
D gene: NA
V gene: TRBV20-1

CDR3 protein: CASSSISWGTEAFF
CDR3 DNA: TGTGCCAGCAGTTCCATCTCGTGGGGCACTGAAGCTTTCTTT
J gene: TRBJ1-1
clone size: NA
D gene: NA
V gene: TRBV6-5

CDR3 protein: CSAQGQGNYGYTF
CDR3 DNA: TGCAGTGCTCAAGGACAGGGGAACTATGGCTACACCTTC
J gene: TRBJ1-2
clone size: few
D gene: TRBD1
V gene: TRBV20-1

CDR3 protein: CASSEAWTGVYGYTF
CDR3 DNA: TGTGCCAGCAGTGAAGCTTGGACAGGGGTCTATGGCTACACCTTC
J gene: TRBJ1-2
clone size: NA
D gene: TRBD1
V gene: TRBV6-1

CDR3 protein: CASSESEPNTGELFF
CDR3 DNA: TGTGCCAGCTCGGAGAGCGAGCCGAACACCGGGGAGCTGTTTTTT
J gene: TRBJ2-2
clone size: few
D gene: NA
V gene: TRBV18

CDR3 protein: CASSYRGIYGYTF
CDR3 DNA: TGTGCCAGCAGTTATCGCGGGATCTATGGCTACACCTTC
J gene: TRBJ1-2
clone size: few
D gene: NA
V gene: TRBV6-2/TRBV6-3

CDR3 protein: CASSYTGTHQETQFF
CDR3 DNA: TGTGCCAGCAGTTACACCGGGACGCACCAAGAGACCCAGTTCTTC
J gene: TRBJ2-1
clone size: NA
D gene: NA
V gene: TRBV6-2/TRBV6-3

CDR3 protein: CASSLVVLGGQGTQYF
CDR3 DNA: TGTGCCAGCAGCTTAGTTGTTCTGGGCGGGCAAGGAACCCAGTACTTC
J gene: TRBJ2-5
clone size: NA
D gene: NA
V gene: TRBV7-8

CDR3 protein: CASSLVAGGPSIEQYF
CDR3 DNA: TGCGCCAGCAGCTTGGTGGCGGGGGGGCCGTCAATCGAGCAGTACTTC
J gene: TRBJ2-7
clone size: NA
D gene: TRBD2
V gene: TRBV5-1